The 21 T cell receptor beta chains in this list originate from one sample, sequenced in a study of shared clonotypes between healthy human individuals. TCRdb's copy holds only in-frame clones and misses some; the assay was immunoSEQ multiplex PCR. The table has around 480,000 clones, 60% to 80% seen once; the top ten hold roughly an eighth. Material for sequencing was PBMCs. Source of these receptors: a woman aged 40 to 50 in good health. Some clones in this sample may be carry-over from other donors' samples.

The chain couples TRBV9 to TRBJ2-2; the D is unclear. V lost 3 bases and J 0 bases, leaving 9 bases between the germline ends. The length of the CDR3 is 15 residues. The germline CDR1 and CDR2 sequences are SGDLS and YYNGEE. In DNA form, the CDR3 reads TGTGCCAGCAGCGAGTTGAAAACGAACACCGGGGAGCTGTTTTTT. Translating it yields CASSELKTNTGELFF.

The V gene is TRBV10-3, the J gene TRBJ1-2; D is undetermined. Trimming took 3 bases from V and 4 from J, leaving 15 bases between them. Per germline, CDR1 ENHRY and CDR2 SYGVKD. This CDR3 region has 15 residues. CDR3 in DNA: TGTGCCATCAGTGATCTAGGACCGACCTCCTATGGCTACACCTTC. Amino acid sequence: CAISDLGPTSYGYTF.

The V and J genes are TRBV7-2 and TRBJ1-2, with 10 nucleotides matching TRBD1. The J segment lost 4 bases and the V segment lost 1 base, leaving 3 bases of the junction unmatched. Germline CDR1 and CDR2: SGHTA and FQGNSA. CDR3 length: 15 amino acids. The CDR3 DNA sequence: TGTGCCAGCAGCTTAGTCGGACAGGGGGGCTATGGCTACACCTTC. Translated: CASSLVGQGGYGYTF.

The chain uses TRBV28 and TRBJ2-1, with D possibly matching TRBD1 (5 bases). Germline V lookup: CDR1 MDHEN, CDR2 SYDVKM. The CDR3 totals 14 residues. Trimming left V 7 bases short and J 4 bases short, with 14 bases between. The CDR3 loop reads CASNPSGQYNEQFF. The CDR3 bases are TGTGCCAGCAACCCCTCAGGGCAGTACAATGAGCAGTTCTTC.

This clone appeared once. V and J are TRBV19 and TRBJ2-3; D is perhaps TRBD1 (6 bases). From germline, CDR1 is LNHDA and CDR2 SQIVND (reference sequence). The CDR3 has 13 amino acids. The V gene lost 6 bases and the J gene lost 8 bases, with 15 bases spanning the gap. CDR3 bases: TGTGCCAGTAGCCCACAGGGTTTCGGTACGCAGTATTTT. Translated, it gives CASSPQGFGTQYF.

This chain links TRBV27 with TRBJ2-2; D unclear. Trimming took 5 bases from V and 5 from J, leaving 9 bases between them. Germline assignment: CDR1 MNHEY and CDR2 SMNVEV (reference sequence). The CDR3 consists of 13 residues. The CDR3 DNA is TGTGCCAGCAGTGTTACCGGGACCGGGGAGCTGTTTTTT. Translation: CASSVTGTGELFF.

The chain carries TRBV5-6 and TRBJ2-1, with TRBD2 identical over 7 bases. J was trimmed by 1 base and V by 2 bases; bases with no gene match: 3. Per germline, CDR1 SGHDT and CDR2 YYEEEE. The CDR3 spans 15 residues. CDR3 protein: CASSFRRESYNEQFF. DNA of the CDR3: TGTGCCAGCAGCTTCCGGCGGGAGTCCTACAATGAGCAGTTCTTC.

The table lists this clone with a count of one. The J gene is TRBJ1-2, the V gene TRBV9; perhaps TRBD1 as D (5 bases). Germline V CDR1 and CDR2: SGDLS, YYNGEE. V lost 0 bases, J lost 4 bases, and 13 bases lay in between. The CDR3 sequence is 15 residues long. The CDR3 DNA follows: TGTGCCAGCAGCGTAGCAGTCGGGACGGCCTATGGCTACACCTTC. This encodes CASSVAVGTAYGYTF. The complete variable domain, with remaining parts taken from reference TRBV9 and TRBJ1-2, reads DSGVTQTPKHLITATGQRVTLRCSPRSGDLSVYWYQQSLDQGLQFLIQYYNGEERAKGNILERFSAQQFPDLHSELNLSSLELGDSALYFCASSVAVGTAYGYTFGSGTRLTVV.

The rearrangement links TRBV7-2 to TRBJ2-3; 14 bases align to TRBD2. The length of the CDR3 is 17 residues. Per germline, CDR1 SGHTA and CDR2 FQGNSA. V gave up 7 bases and J gave up 6 bases; unmatched junction bases: 12. CDR3 coding DNA: TGTGCCAGCATCTCCGGGACTAGCGGGAGAACGACGGATACGCAGTATTTT. Its translation is CASISGTSGRTTDTQYF.

This clone was seen just once. The genes are TRBV19 and TRBJ1-2; TRBD1 might be the D (6 bases). The CDR3 consists of 15 residues. From germline, CDR1 is LNHDA and CDR2 SQIVND (reference sequence). V was shortened by 5 bases and J by 3 bases, with 16 bases between the two germline ends. The CDR3 DNA reads TGTGCCAGTAGTTCGCGGGGGCAGGGTGACTATGGCTACACCTTC. This codes for CASSSRGQGDYGYTF.

A word on this clone: A far larger clone is only one base removed, so a read error is likely. Likely a read error: the CDR3 ends without its conserved phenylalanine or tryptophan. The rearrangement uses TRBV5-3 and TRBJ2-3, with 7 nucleotides matching TRBD1. TRBV5-3 qualifies as an ORF whose function is uncertain. The CDR3 sequence is 15 residues long. V dropped 8 bases and J dropped 0; count of bases not matched to a gene: 9. In DNA, the CDR3 is TGTGCCAGCAGCGTGCCGGGACAGAGCACAGATACGCAGTATTCT. Translated: CASSVPGQSTDTQYS.

The rearrangement uses TRBV7-2 and TRBJ2-1, with 8 bases that match TRBD2. Trimming at V came to 5 bases and at J to 4 bases, leaving 7 bases not matched to a gene. In germline, CDR1 is SGHTA, CDR2 FQGNSA. The CDR3 covers 15 residues. In nucleotides, the CDR3 is TGTGCCAGCAGCCCAGCGGGAGTAGTTTACAATGAGCAGTTCTTC. Its protein product is CASSPAGVVYNEQFF.

The chain has TRBV28 and TRBJ1-2; D not certain. Germline V gene lookup returns CDR1 MDHEN and CDR2 SYDVKM. The CDR3 sequence is 14 residues long. The V and J ends lost 1 base and 7 bases respectively, with 13 bases between them. CDR3 protein: CASSLSPGVRGYTF. Here the CDR3 DNA reads TGTGCCAGCAGTTTATCGCCCGGGGTTCGTGGCTACACCTTC.

The chain carries TRBV28 and TRBJ1-2; D not resolved. Germline loops: CDR1 MDHEN, CDR2 SYDVKM. The CDR3 spans 12 residues. V was shortened by 4 bases and J by 4 bases, with 7 bases between the two germline ends. CDR3 residues: CASSSQPYGYTF. The CDR3 bases are TGTGCCAGCAGTTCCCAGCCCTATGGCTACACCTTC.

Remarks on this clone: At the DNA level, this CDR3 is encoded by other sequences in the same sample as well. This chain joins TRBV7-9 and TRBJ2-2; tentatively, D is TRBD2 (6 bases). Trimming stripped 3 bases from V and 7 bases from J, with 21 bases between. The germline CDR1 and CDR2 sequences are SEHNR and FQNEAQ (reference sequence). The CDR3 covers 17 residues. As DNA, the CDR3 is TGTGCCAGCAGCTTGGTCCGACTGGCGGGATTTGTCGGGGAGCTGTTTTTT. As protein: CASSLVRLAGFVGELFF.

This clone is a singleton in its sample. This sample also contains other DNA sequences that code for the same CDR3. The CDR3: CASSVGQGQETQYF. The CDR3 DNA reads TGTGCCAGCAGCGTTGGACAGGGCCAAGAGACCCAGTACTTC. The chain combines TRBV9 with TRBJ2-5, with 8 bases fitting TRBD1. Looked up from germline, CDR1 is SGDLS and CDR2 is YYNGEE. CDR3 length: 14 amino acids. With V trimmed by 2 bases and J by 1 base, 1 base remained unmatched.

The chain carries TRBV20-1 and TRBJ2-3; no clear D gene. Germline V gene data show CDR1 as DFQATT and CDR2 as SNEGSKA (reference sequence). Trimming stripped 8 bases from V and 0 bases from J, with 3 bases between. This CDR3 is built from 10 residues. The CDR3 protein is CSHSTDTQYF. The DNA of the CDR3 is TGCAGTCATAGCACAGATACGCAGTATTTT.

The chain's CDR3 is CASSWAIDRSDTGELFF. The CDR3 DNA sequence: TGCGCCAGCAGCTGGGCAATTGATAGGTCCGACACCGGGGAGCTGTTTTTT. The chain carries TRBV5-1 and TRBJ2-2; D unresolved. The CDR3 contains 17 residues. V gave up 3 bases and J gave up 3 bases, with 18 bases separating them. Germline CDR1 and CDR2: SGHRS and YFSETQ.

A note on this clone: One end of the junction does not line up with germline, which may come from a read error. The chain has TRBV20-1 and TRBJ2-5; the D is unclear. Germline V lookup: CDR1 DFQATT, CDR2 SNEGSKA (reference sequence). The CDR3 runs 11 residues. Here the CDR3 reads CSASPQETPYF. DNA for the CDR3: TGCAGTGCAAGCCCCCAAGAGACCCCGTACTTC.

V and J are TRBV7-3 and TRBJ2-2; D may correspond to TRBD1 or TRBD2 (6 bases each). With 7 bases removed from V and 0 bases from J, the gap between germline ends came to 9 bases. CDR3 size: 14 residues. Looked up from germline, CDR1 is SGHTA and CDR2 is FQGTGA. CDR3 residues: CASNGGPNTGELFF. CDR3 nucleotide sequence: TGTGCCAGCAATGGGGGGCCGAACACCGGGGAGCTGTTTTTT.

This chain links TRBV4-2 with TRBJ2-7; D may be TRBD2 (7 bases). Germline lookup yields CDR1 LGHNA and CDR2 YNFKEQ. Trimming shortened V by 2 bases and J by 1 base, and 15 bases separated the two germline ends. This CDR3 spans 16 amino acids. In DNA form, the CDR3 reads TGTGCCAGCAGCCAAAAGGGGGGGGCGTGGTCCTACGAGCAGTACTTC. This sequence encodes CASSQKGGAWSYEQYF.